This TCR beta chain appears in the sequencing data of a study of identical twins. One entry per CDR3 protein results from TCRdb running MiXCR on the 5' RACE reads. The sample contains 700,000 to 950,000 distinct CDR3 sequences, more than 9% of which appear only once. V gave up 3 bases and J gave up 5 bases; unmatched junction bases: 8. From germline, CDR1 is SGHTA and CDR2 FQGTGA. The CDR3 runs 15 residues. The same data also went into a second study, on yellow fever vaccine responses in identical twins.

The chain combines TRBV7-3 with TRBJ2-7; 9 nucleotides agree with TRBD2. Sequencing input: PBMCs. This receptor was taken from a woman between 18 and 29 years old in good health. The CDR3 sequence: CASSLLPSGIHEQYF. The CDR3 region has the DNA TGTGCCAGCAGCTTGTTGCCTAGCGGGATCCACGAGCAGTACTTC.